These T cell receptor beta chains were read from a single sample in a study of blood T cell repertoires in COVID-19. Repertoires were generated with immunoSEQ multiplex PCR, while TCRdb's copy carries only in-frame clones and drops some. The sample has around 330,000 clones; about 85% are singletons. The source material was PBMCs or T cells enriched from blood (not recorded which). These receptors were obtained from a woman in her 30s who had been exposed to COVID-19. Both conserved end residues are part of each CDR3. The D gene is left open where the match is weak. Size tells how often a clone was seen (once, few, many) or the class of an expanded clone, and some rows leave it out.

j_call d_call v_call clone_size cdr3_aa cdr3_nt
TRBJ2-2 NA TRBV4-3 once CASSQQRYTGELFF TGCGCCAGCAGCCAGCAGAGGTACACCGGGGAGCTGTTTTTT
TRBJ1-5 NA TRBV12-3/TRBV12-4 NA CASSYREQPQHF TGTGCCAGCAGTTATCGCGAGCAGCCCCAGCATTTT
TRBJ2-1 TRBD2 TRBV13 NA CASSLATSGYNEQFF TGTGCCAGCAGCTTAGCAACTAGCGGCTACAATGAGCAGTTCTTC
TRBJ2-4 NA TRBV19 NA CASSTQTVNIQYF TGTGCCAGTAGTACACAGACGGTAAACATTCAGTACTTC
TRBJ2-7 TRBD2 TRBV28 NA CASSLPGLAPEQYF TGTGCCAGCAGTCTCCCGGGACTAGCTCCCGAGCAGTACTTC
TRBJ2-3 TRBD2 TRBV5-5 NA CASSTGGARTDTQYF TGTGCCAGCAGCACCGGGGGGGCCCGCACAGATACGCAGTATTTT
TRBJ1-1 NA TRBV27 NA CASRRTGNTEAFF TGTGCCAGCAGGCGTACAGGGAACACTGAAGCTTTCTTT
TRBJ2-2 NA TRBV5-1 NA CASSSGVEGTGELFF TGCGCCAGCAGCTCGGGAGTGGAAGGTACCGGGGAGCTGTTTTTT
TRBJ2-1 TRBD2 TRBV27 NA CASSLNLRAGAYNEQFF TGTGCCAGCAGTTTAAACCTCCGAGCGGGAGCCTACAATGAGCAGTTCTTC
TRBJ1-6 TRBD1 TRBV9 NA CASSARQGDNSPLHF TGTGCCAGCAGCGCCAGACAGGGCGATAATTCACCCCTCCACTTT
TRBJ2-1 NA TRBV5-4 once CASSPSNNEQFF TGTGCCAGCAGCCCATCCAATAATGAGCAGTTCTTC